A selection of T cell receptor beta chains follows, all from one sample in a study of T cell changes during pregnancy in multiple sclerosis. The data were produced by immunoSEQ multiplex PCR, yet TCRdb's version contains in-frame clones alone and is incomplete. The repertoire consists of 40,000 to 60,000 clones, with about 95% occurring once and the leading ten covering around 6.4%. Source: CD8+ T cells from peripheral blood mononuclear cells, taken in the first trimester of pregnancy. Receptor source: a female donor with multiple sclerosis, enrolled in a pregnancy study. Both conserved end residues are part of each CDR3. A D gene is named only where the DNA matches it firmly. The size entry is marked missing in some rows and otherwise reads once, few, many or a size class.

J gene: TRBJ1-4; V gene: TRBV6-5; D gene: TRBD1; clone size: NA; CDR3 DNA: TGTGCCAGCCGACAGGGTTATGAAAAACTGTTTTTT; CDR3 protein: CASRQGYEKLFF
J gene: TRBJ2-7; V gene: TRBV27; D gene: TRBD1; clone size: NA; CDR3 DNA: TGTGCCAGCAGCCCCAGGGGGTTATCCTACGAGCAGTACTTC; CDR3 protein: CASSPRGLSYEQYF
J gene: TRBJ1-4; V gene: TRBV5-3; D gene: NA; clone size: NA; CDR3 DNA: TGTGCCAGAAGCTTTTATCGGAGGCTAGCCGCAACTAATGAAAAACTGTTTTTT; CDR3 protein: CARSFYRRLAATNEKLFF
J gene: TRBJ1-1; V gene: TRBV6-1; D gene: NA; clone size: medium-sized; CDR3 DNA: TGTGCCAGCGACAGACAGGCAGATTCCACTGAAGCTTTCTTT; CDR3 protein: CASDRQADSTEAFF
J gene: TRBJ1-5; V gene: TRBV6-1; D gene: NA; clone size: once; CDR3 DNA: TGTGCCAGCAGTGATTGGGCTCATAGCAATCAGCCCCAGCATTTT; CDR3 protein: CASSDWAHSNQPQHF
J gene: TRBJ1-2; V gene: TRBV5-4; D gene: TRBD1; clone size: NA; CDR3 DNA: TGTGCCAGCAGCCCGGACAGGGGGCGTGATGGCTACACCTTC; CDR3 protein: CASSPDRGRDGYTF
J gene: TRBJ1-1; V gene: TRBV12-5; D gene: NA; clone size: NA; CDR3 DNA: TGTGCTAGTGGTTTGTCCGGGGGACTTGAAGCTTTCTTT; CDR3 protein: CASGLSGGLEAFF
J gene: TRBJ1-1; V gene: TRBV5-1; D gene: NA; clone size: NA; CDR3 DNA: TGCGCCACCAGTCCGGGGGATAACACTGAAGCTTTCTTT; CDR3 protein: CATSPGDNTEAFF
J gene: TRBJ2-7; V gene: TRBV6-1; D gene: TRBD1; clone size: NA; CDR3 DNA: TGTGCCAGCAGTGGATCCGGGACAGGTTCCTACGAGCAGTACTTC; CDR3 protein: CASSGSGTGSYEQYF
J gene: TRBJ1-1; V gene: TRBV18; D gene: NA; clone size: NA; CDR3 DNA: TGTGCCAGCTCACCGGTTGGGGGCGCAAAGTTCACTGAAGCTTTCTTT; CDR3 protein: CASSPVGGAKFTEAFF
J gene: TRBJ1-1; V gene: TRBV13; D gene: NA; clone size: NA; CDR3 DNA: TGTGCCAGCAGCGGGGGGAGGAACACTGAAGCTTTCTTT; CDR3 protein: CASSGGRNTEAFF
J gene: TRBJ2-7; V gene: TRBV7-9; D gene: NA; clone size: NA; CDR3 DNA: TGTGCCAGCAGCTTAGGTACAGGCTACGAGCAGTACTTC; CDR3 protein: CASSLGTGYEQYF
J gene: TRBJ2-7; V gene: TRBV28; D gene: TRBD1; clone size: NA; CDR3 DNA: TGTGCCAGCAGTTCACCGGGACAGGGCCTCTACGAGCAGTACTTC; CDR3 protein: CASSSPGQGLYEQYF
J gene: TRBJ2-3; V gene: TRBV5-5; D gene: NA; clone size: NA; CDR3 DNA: TGTGCCAGCAGCTTGGGTAGTTTAACCACAGATACGCAGTATTTT; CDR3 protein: CASSLGSLTTDTQYF
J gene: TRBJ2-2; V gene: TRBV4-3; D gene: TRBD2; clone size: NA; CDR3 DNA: TGCGCCAGCAGCCAACGGGGACTAGCGAGAACAACCGGGGAGCTGTTTTTT; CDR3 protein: CASSQRGLARTTGELFF
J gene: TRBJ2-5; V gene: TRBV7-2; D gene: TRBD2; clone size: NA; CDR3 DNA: TGTGCCAGCAGCTTAAAAATTTTGACTAGCGGGAACCAAGAGACCCAGTACTTC; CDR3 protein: CASSLKILTSGNQETQYF
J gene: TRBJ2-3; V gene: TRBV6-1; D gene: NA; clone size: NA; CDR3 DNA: TGTGCCAGCAGGGCAGGGGCGACTAGCACAGATACGCAGTATTTT; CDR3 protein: CASRAGATSTDTQYF
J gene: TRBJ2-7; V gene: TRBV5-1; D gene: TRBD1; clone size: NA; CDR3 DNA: TGCGCCAGCAGCCAGGGGGTAGGGGCCTACGAGCAGTACTTC; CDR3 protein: CASSQGVGAYEQYF
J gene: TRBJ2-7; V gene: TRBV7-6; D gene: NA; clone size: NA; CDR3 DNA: TGTGCCAGCAGCTCCCCGAGCTCCTACGAGCAGTACTTC; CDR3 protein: CASSSPSSYEQYF
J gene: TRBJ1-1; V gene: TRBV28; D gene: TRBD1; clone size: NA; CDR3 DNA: TGTGCCAGCAGTTTATACGCCGGGACAGCAGAAGCTTTCTTT; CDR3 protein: CASSLYAGTAEAFF
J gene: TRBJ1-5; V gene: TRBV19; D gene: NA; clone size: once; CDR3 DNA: TGTGCCACCCGCGGTAGCAATCAGCCCCAGCATTTT; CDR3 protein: CATRGSNQPQHF
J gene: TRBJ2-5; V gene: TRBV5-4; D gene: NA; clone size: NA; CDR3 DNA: TGTGCCAGCAGCTTGAACGGGGAGGAGACCCAGTACTTC; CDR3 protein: CASSLNGEETQYF
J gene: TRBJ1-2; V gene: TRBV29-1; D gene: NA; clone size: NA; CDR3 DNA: TGCAGCGTGAGGGGACAAAACTATGGCTACACCTTC; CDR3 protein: CSVRGQNYGYTF
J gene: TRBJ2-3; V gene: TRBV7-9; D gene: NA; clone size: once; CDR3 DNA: TGTGCCAGCAGCTCGACTAGTGGGACCACAGATACGCAGTATTTT; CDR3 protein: CASSSTSGTTDTQYF
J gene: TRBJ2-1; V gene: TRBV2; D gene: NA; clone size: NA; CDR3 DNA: TGTGCCAGCAGTGAATCGGGTTTCTCCTACAATGAGCAGTTCTTC; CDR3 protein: CASSESGFSYNEQFF
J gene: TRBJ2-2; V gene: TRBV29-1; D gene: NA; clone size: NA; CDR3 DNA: TGCAGCGTTGACAGCGCGAACACCGGGGAGCTGTTTTTT; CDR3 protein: CSVDSANTGELFF
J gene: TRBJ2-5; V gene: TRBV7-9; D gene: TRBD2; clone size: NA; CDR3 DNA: TGTGCCAGCAGCTTATCACGGGAGGGCCTTCGAGAGACCCAGTACTTC; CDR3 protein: CASSLSREGLRETQYF
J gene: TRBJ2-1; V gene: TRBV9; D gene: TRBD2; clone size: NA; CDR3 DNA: TGTGCCAGCAGCGTAGAAGAGGGACTAGCGGGAGGTCATGAGCAGTTCTTC; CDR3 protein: CASSVEEGLAGGHEQFF
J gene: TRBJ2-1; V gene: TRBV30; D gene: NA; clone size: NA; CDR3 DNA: TGTGCCTGGAGCGCAGGCCAGAGCTCCTACAATGAGCAGTTCTTC; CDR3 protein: CAWSAGQSSYNEQFF
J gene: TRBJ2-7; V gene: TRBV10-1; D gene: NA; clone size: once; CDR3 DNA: TGCGCCAGCAGTGAATGTGAGGGCGGGGCGGACGAGCAGTACTTC; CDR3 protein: CASSECEGGADEQYF
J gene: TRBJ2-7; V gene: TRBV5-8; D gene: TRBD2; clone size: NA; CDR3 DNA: TGTGCCAGCAGTTACCGTGGGCGGGGGAGAACCTACGAGCAGTACTTC; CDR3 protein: CASSYRGRGRTYEQYF
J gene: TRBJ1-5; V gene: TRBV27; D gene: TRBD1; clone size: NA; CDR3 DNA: TGTGCCAGCAGCAGACAGGGGGGTCAGCCCCAGCATTTT; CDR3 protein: CASSRQGGQPQHF
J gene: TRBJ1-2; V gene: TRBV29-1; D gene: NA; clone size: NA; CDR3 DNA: TGCAGCGTTGATCCAGTCCCCTATGGCTACACCTTC; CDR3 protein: CSVDPVPYGYTF
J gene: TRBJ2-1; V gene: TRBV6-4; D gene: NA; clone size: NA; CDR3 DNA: TGTGCCAGCAGTGACTCAGGGGGCTACAATGAGCAGTTCTTC; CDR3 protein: CASSDSGGYNEQFF
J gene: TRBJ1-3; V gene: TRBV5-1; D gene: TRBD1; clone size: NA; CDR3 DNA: TGCGCCAGCAGCTTGGGGGACAGGGGCCCCTCTGGAAACACCATATATTTT; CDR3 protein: CASSLGDRGPSGNTIYF
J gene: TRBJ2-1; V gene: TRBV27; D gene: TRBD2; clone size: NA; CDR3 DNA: TGTGCCAGCAGTGCAGCGGGAGTGGGCAATGAGCAGTTCTTC; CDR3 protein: CASSAAGVGNEQFF
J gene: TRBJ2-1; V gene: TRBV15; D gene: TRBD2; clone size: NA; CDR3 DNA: TGTGCCACCAGCAAGGGGACTAGCGGGTTGGAGGAGCAGTTCTTC; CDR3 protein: CATSKGTSGLEEQFF
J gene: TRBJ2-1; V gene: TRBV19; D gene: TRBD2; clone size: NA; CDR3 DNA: TGTGCCAGTAGTATAGTCGGACCTACTAGCGGGTATAGTGAGCAGTTCTTC; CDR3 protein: CASSIVGPTSGYSEQFF
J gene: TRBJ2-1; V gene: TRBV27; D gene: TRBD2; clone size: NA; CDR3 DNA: TGTGCCAGCAGTTTATCACTAGCGAGGTACAATGAGCAGTTCTTC; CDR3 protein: CASSLSLARYNEQFF
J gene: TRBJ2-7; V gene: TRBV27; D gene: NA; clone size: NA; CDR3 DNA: TGTGCCAGCAGTTTAAGAGGCCTTCACGAGCAGTACTTC; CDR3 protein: CASSLRGLHEQYF
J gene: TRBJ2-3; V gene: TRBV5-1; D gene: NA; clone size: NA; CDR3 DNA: TGCGCCAGCAGGGACGAGGGCCTTCCGCTAGATACGCAGTATTTT; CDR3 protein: CASRDEGLPLDTQYF
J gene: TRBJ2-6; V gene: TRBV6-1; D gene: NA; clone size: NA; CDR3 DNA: TGTGCCAGCAGCCTTGACAGCTCTGGGGCCAACGTCCTGACTTTC; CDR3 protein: CASSLDSSGANVLTF
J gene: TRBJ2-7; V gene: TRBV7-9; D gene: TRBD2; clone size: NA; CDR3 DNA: TGTGCCAGCAGCTCGACTAGCGGGCTCTCCTACGAGCAGTACTTC; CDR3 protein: CASSSTSGLSYEQYF
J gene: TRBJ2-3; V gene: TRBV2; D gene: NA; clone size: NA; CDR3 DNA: TGTGCCAGCAGCGACTCAACTAGACCAGATACGCAGTATTTT; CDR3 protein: CASSDSTRPDTQYF
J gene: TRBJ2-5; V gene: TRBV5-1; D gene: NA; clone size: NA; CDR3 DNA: TGCGCCAGCAGCCCACAATCTAGCGCGCAAGAGACCCAGTACTTC; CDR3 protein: CASSPQSSAQETQYF
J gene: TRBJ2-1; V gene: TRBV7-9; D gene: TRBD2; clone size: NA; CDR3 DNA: TGTGCCAGCAGCTTAGCCGGGACTAGGGGTGGGGTCAATGAGCAGTTCTTC; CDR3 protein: CASSLAGTRGGVNEQFF